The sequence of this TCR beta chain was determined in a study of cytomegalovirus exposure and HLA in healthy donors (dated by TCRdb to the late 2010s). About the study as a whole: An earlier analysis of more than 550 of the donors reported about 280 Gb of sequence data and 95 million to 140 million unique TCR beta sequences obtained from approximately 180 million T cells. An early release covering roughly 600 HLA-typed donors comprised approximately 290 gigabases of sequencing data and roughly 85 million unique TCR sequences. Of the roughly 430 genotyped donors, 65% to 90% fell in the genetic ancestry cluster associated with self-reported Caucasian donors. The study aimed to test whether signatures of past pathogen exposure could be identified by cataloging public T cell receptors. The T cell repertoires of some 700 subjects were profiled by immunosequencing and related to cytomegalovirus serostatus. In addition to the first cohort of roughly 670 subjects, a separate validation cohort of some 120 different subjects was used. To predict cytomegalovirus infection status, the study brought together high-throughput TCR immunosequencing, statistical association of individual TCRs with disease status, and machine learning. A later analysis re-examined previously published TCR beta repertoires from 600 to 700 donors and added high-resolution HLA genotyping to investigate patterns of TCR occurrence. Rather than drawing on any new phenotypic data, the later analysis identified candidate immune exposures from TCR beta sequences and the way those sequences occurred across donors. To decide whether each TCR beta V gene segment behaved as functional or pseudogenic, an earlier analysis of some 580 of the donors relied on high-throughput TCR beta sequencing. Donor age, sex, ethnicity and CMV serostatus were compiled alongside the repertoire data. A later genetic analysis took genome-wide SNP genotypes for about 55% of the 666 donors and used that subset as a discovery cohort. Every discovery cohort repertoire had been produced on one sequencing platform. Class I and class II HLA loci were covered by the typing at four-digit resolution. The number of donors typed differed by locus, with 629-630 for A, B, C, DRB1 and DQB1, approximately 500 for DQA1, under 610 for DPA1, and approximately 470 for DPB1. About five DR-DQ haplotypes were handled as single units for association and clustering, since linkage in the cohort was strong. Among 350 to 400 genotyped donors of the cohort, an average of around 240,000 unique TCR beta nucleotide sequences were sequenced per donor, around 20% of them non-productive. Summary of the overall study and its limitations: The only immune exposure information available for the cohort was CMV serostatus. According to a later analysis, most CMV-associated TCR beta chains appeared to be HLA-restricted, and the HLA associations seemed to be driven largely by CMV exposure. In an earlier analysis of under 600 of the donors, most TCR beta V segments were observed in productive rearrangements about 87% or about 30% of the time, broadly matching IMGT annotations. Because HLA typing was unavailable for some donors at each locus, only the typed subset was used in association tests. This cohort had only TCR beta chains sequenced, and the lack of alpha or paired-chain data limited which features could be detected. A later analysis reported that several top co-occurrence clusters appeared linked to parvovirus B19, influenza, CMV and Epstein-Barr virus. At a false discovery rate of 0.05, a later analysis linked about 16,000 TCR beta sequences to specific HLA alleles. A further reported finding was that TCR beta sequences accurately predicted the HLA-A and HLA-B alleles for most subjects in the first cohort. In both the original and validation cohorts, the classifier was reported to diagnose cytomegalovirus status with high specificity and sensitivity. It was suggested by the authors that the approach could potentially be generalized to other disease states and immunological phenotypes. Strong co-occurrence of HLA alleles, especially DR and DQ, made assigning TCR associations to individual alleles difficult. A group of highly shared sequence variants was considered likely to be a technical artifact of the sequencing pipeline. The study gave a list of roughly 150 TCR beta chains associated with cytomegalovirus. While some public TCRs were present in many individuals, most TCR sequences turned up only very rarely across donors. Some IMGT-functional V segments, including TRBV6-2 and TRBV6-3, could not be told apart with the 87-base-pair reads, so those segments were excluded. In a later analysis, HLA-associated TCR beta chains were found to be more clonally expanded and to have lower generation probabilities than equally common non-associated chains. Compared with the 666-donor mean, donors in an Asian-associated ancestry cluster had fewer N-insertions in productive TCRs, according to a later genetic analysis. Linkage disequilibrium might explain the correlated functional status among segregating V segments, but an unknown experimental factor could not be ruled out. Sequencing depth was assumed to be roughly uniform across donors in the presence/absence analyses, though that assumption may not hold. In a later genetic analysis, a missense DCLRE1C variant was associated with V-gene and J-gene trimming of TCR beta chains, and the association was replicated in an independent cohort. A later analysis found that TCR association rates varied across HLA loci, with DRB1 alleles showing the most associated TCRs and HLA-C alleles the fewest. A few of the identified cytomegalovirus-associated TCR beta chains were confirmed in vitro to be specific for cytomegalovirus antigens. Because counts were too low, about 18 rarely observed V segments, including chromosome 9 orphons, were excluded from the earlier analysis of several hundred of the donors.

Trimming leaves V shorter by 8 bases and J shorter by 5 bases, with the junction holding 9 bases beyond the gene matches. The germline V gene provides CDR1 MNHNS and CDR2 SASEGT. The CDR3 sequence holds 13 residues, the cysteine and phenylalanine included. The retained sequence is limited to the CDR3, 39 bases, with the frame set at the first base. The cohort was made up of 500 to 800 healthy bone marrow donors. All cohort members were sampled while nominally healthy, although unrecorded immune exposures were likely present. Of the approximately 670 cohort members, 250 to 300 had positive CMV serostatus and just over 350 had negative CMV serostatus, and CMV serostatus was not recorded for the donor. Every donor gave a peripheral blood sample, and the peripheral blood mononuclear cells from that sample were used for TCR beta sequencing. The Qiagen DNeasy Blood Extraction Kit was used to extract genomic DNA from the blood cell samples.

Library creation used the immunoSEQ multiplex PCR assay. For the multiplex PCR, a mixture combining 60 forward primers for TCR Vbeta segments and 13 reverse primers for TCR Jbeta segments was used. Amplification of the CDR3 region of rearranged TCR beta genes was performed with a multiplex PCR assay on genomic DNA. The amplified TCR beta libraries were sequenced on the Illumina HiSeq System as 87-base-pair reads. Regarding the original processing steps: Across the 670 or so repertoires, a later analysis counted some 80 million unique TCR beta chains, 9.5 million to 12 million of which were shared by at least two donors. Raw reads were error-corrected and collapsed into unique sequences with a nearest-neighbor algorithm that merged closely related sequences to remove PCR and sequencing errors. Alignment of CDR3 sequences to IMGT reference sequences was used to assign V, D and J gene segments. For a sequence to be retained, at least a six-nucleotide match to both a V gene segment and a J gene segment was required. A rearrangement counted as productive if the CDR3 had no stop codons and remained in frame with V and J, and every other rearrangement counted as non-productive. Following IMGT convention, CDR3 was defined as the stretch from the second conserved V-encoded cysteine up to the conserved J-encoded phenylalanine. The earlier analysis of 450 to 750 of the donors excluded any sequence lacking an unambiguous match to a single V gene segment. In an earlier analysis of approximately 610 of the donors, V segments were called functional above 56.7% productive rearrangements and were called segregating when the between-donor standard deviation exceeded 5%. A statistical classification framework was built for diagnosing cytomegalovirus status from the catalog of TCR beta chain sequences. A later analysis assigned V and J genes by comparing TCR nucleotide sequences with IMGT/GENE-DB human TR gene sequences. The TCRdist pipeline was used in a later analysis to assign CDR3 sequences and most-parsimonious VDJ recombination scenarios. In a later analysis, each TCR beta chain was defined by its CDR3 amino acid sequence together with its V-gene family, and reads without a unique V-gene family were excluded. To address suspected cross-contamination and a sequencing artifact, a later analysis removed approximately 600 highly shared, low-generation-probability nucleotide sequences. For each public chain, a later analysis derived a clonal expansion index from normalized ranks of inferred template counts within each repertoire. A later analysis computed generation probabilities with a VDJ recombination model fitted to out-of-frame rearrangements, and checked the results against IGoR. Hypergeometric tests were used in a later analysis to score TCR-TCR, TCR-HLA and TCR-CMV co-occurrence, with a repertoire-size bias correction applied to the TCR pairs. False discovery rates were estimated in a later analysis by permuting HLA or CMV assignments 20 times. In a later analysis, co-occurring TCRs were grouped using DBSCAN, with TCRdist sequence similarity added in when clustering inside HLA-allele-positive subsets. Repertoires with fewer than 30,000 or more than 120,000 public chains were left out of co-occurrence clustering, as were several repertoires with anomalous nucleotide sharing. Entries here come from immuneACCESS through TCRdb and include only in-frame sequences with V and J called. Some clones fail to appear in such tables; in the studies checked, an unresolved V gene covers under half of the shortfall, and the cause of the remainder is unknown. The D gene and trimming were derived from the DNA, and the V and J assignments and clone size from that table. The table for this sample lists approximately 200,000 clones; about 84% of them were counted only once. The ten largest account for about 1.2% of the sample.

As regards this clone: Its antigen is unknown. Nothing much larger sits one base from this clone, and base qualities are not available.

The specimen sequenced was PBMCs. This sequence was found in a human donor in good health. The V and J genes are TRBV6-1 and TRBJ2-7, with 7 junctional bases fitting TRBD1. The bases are TGTGCCAGCCCGGGACAGCTGGCCCACGAGCAGTACTTC. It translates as CASPGQLAHEQYF.